This paragraph covers one TCR beta chain sequence. This specimen belongs to a study of blood T cell repertoires in COVID-19. As originally analysed: Estimation of nucleated cell counts was performed using reference gene primer amplification. Clones were sequenced by immunoSEQ multiplex PCR, and TCRdb holds only the in-frame ones, with some missing. Clonal size and the V and J genes are those of that table, whereas D and trimming came from the DNA. Here the sample spans around 170,000 clones, around two thirds being singletons. Input material: peripheral blood. The TCR originated in a woman of 80 years or more with acute or convalescent COVID-19.

CDR3 nucleotides: TGCAGCGGATCGGACAGGGCTGGCTACACCTTC. It yields the protein CSGSDRAGYTF. This rearrangement joins TRBV29-1 to TRBJ1-2; TRBD1 aligns across 8 bases. Trimming cost V 7 bases and J 7 bases; bases outside gene matches: 5. The CDR3 totals 11 residues. Germline CDR1 and CDR2: SQVTM and ANQGSEA.